This T cell receptor beta chain was retrieved from a study of blood T cells in healthy people across ages. Study-wide results and limits: Those diversity estimates obtained from one million T cells were thought to be underestimates.

Trimming removed 7 bases from V and 8 bases from J, with 20 bases in between. The CDR3 has 13 amino acids. From germline, CDR1 is DFQATT and CDR2 SNEGSKA (reference sequence). With a J-beta primer mix and a sample-barcoded 5' primer, a second PCR ran about 7 to 11 cycles. TCRdb ran MiXCR on the 5' RACE reads and lists one entry per CDR3 protein. The repertoire holds roughly 800,000 distinct CDR3 sequences, with about three fifths as singletons. This clonotype has just a few counts. Its antigen is not identified. Extraction of total RNA produced a minimum of 5 micrograms from each sample. This chain connects TRBV20-1 to TRBJ1-2; TRBD1 is a possible D gene (6 bases). This sequence originates from a man younger than 45 in good health. The sequencing sample was made of blood. The DNA for the CDR3 is TGCAGTGGAGCACAGGGCTTTAATTACGGCTACACCTTC. It is translated as CSGAQGFNYGYTF.